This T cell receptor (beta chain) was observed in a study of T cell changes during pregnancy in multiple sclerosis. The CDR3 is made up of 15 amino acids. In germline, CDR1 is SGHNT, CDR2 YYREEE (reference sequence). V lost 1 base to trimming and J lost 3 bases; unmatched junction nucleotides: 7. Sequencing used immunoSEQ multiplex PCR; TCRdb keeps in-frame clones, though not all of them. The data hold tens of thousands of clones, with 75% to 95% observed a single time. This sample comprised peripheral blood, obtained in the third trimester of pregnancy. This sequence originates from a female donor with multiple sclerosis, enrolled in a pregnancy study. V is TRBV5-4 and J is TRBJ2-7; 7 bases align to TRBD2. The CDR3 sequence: CASSLMASGNYEQYF. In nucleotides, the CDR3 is TGTGCCAGCAGCTTGATGGCTAGCGGAAACTACGAGCAGTACTTC.